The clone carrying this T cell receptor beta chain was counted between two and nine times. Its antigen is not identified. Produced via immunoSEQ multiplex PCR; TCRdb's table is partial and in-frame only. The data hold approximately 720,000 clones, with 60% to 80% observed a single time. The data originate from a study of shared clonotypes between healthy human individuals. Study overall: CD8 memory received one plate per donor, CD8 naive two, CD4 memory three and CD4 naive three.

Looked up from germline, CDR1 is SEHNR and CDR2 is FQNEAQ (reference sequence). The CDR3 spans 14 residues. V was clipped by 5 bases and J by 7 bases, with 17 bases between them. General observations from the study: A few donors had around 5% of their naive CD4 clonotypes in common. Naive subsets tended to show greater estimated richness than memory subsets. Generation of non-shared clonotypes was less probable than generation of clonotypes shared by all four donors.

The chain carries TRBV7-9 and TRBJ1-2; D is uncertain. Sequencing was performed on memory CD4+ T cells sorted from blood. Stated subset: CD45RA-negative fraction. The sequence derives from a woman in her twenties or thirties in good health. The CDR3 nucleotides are TGTGCCAGCAGCCCGTCAGAGGAATCGGCTGGCTACACCTTC. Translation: CASSPSEESAGYTF.